This passage covers 28 T cell receptor beta chains from one sample sequenced in a study of blood T cells in healthy people across ages. Using a J-beta primer mix together with a sample-barcoded 5' primer, a second PCR was run for roughly 7 to 11 cycles. Using its own MiXCR run on the 5' RACE reads, TCRdb lists one record per CDR3 protein. The table records around 620,000 distinct CDR3 sequences, 25% to 30% of them present only once. Sequenced: blood. These receptors originate from an older woman in good health.

V usage is TRBV20-1 and J usage is TRBJ1-5; TRBD1 matches at 7 bases. Trimming at V came to 5 bases and at J to 7 bases, leaving 11 bases not matched to a gene. The CDR3 has 14 residues. Germline CDR1 reads DFQATT; CDR2 reads SNEGSKA (reference sequence). CDR3 region: CSASTGSGGQPQHF. The CDR3 coding sequence is TGCAGTGCTTCGACAGGGTCCGGAGGCCAGCCCCAGCATTTT.

This clonotype was counted a few times. The junction shows a germline mismatch at one end, possibly a read error. This chain connects TRBV7-7 to TRBJ2-3; 10 bases are a match to TRBD2. This CDR3 is 15 amino acids long. Germline V gives CDR1 SSHAT, CDR2 FNYEAQ (reference sequence). CDR3 region: CASSKAGGPVNTQYF. In DNA form, the CDR3 reads TGTGCTAGCAGCAAAGCGGGGGGGCCTGTGAATACGCAGTATTTT.

J is TRBJ2-6 and V is TRBV9; D unresolved. The CDR3 runs to 18 residues. V lost 4 bases and J 0 bases, leaving 17 bases between the germline ends. Per the germline V gene, CDR1 is SGDLS and CDR2 is YYNGEE. CDR3 protein: CASSPHRGLHSGANVLTF. The CDR3 coding sequence is TGTGCCAGCAGCCCTCACCGTGGGTTACACTCTGGGGCCAACGTCCTGACTTTC.

Note on this clonotype: The CDR3 does not end in the conserved phenylalanine or tryptophan, so this is likely a read error. The J gene is TRBJ2-4, the V gene TRBV7-9; 12 bases align to TRBD2. Germline V gene data show CDR1 as SEHNR and CDR2 as FQNEAQ (reference sequence). CDR3 length: 19 residues. The junction had 10 bases not matched to a gene; V was cut back by 3 bases and J by 1 base. The CDR3 region is CASSFDASGGAEAKNIQYS. The CDR3 nucleotides are TGTGCCAGCAGCTTCGACGCTAGCGGGGGGGCCGAGGCCAAAAACATTCAGTACTCC.

The gene calls are TRBV29-1 and TRBJ2-4; 9 positions agree with TRBD1. The junction had 8 bases not matched to a gene; V was cut back by 3 bases and J by 11 bases. The CDR3 is 13 amino acids. Germline CDR1 and CDR2: SQVTM and ANQGSEA. CDR3 bases: TGCAGCGTTGAGCCACCGGGACAGGGCCTTCAGTACTTC. This codes for CSVEPPGQGLQYF.

V is TRBV7-9 and J is TRBJ2-1; the D gene is possibly TRBD2 (6 bases). CDR1 and CDR2 from the germline V gene are SEHNR and FQNEAQ (reference sequence). The V and J ends lost 5 bases and 0 bases respectively, with 14 bases between them. This CDR3 spans 16 amino acids. CDR3 region: CASSPRRDLSYNEQFF. The CDR3, as DNA: TGTGCCAGCAGCCCTCGGAGGGACCTCTCCTACAATGAGCAGTTCTTC.

This clonotype has more than one count but fewer than ten. The chain employs TRBV7-2 and TRBJ2-3, with 10 positions matching TRBD2. The CDR3 covers 18 residues. Germline values: CDR1 SGHTA, CDR2 FQGNSA. The V segment lost 1 base and the J segment 3 bases; nucleotides outside the gene matches: 10. The CDR3 DNA follows: TGTGCCAGCAGCTTAGGTCAGCGGGGGGGGACGCTGACAGATACGCAGTATTTT. This codes for CASSLGQRGGTLTDTQYF.

This clonotype was found many times. The rearrangement links TRBV6-2 or TRBV6-3 to TRBJ1-4; D is possibly TRBD1 (5 bases). Trimming shortened V by 6 bases and J by 7 bases, and 18 bases separated the two germline ends. CDR1 and CDR2 from the germline V gene are MNHEY and SVGEGT. This CDR3 spans 15 amino acids. For the CDR3, the DNA is TGTGCCAGCAGACCCCTTCCGGGACGAGGTGAAAAACTGTTTTTT. Protein sequence: CASRPLPGRGEKLFF.

The chain has TRBV2 and TRBJ2-5, with D possibly being TRBD1 or TRBD2 (5 bases each). Germline-derived CDR1 and CDR2 are SNHLY and FYNNEI. The CDR3 sequence is 13 residues long. Deletions cut 7 bases from V and 4 bases from J, with 13 bases between. The CDR3 sequence: CASKGIGGETQYF. The CDR3 coding sequence is TGTGCCAGCAAGGGTATTGGGGGAGAGACCCAGTACTTC.

This chain joins TRBV27 and TRBJ2-1; 7 positions agree with TRBD2. Germline CDR1 is MNHEY and CDR2 is SMNVEV (reference sequence). CDR3 size: 15 residues. V dropped 8 bases and J dropped 2; count of bases not matched to a gene: 9. The CDR3 region is CASRPGLTTYNEQFF. The DNA for the CDR3 is TGTGCCAGCCGACCGGGACTAACAACCTACAATGAGCAGTTCTTC.

This clonotype was recorded at least ten times. V gene TRBV2 combines with J gene TRBJ2-3; perhaps D is TRBD1 or TRBD2 (5 bases each). The CDR3 totals 15 residues. The V and J ends lost 6 bases and 8 bases respectively, with 21 bases between them. Germline CDR1 SNHLY, CDR2 FYNNEI. The CDR3 bases are TGTGCCAGCAGGCGAGCCGGGACGACCAGCTTTACGCAGTATTTT. This sequence encodes CASRRAGTTSFTQYF.

This clonotype has only a few counts. The genes are TRBV14 and TRBJ1-4; D gene ambiguous. The CDR3 runs to 13 residues. V lost 3 bases to trimming and J lost 8 bases, with 10 bases between them. Germline V gene lookup returns CDR1 SGHDN and CDR2 FVKESK. Written as DNA, the CDR3 is TGTGCCAGCAGCCAGATAAGCAGAGAAAAACTGTTTTTT. Its protein is CASSQISREKLFF.

This chain uses TRBV9 with TRBJ2-5; 8 positions agree with TRBD1. CDR1 is SGDLS and CDR2 is YYNGEE in the germline V gene. There are 14 residues in the CDR3. J gave up 2 bases and V 2 bases, and 2 bases lay outside the gene matches. CDR3 region: CASSVHRGQETQYF. The CDR3 DNA reads TGTGCCAGCAGCGTCCACAGGGGGCAAGAGACCCAGTACTTC. Looking up the rest from reference TRBV9 and TRBJ2-5 gives the full variable domain: DSGVTQTPKHLITATGQRVTLRCSPRSGDLSVYWYQQSLDQGLQFLIQYYNGEERAKGNILERFSAQQFPDLHSELNLSSLELGDSALYFCASSVHRGQETQYFGPGTRLLVL.

This clonotype has just a few counts. The chain couples TRBV4-2 to TRBJ2-7; TRBD2 agrees at 12 bases. Trimming at V came to 1 base and at J to 2 bases, leaving 3 bases not matched to a gene. Germline V gene data show CDR1 as LGHNA and CDR2 as YNFKEQ. CDR3 size: 16 residues. CDR3 residues: CASSQGLAGAAYEQYF. The CDR3 DNA sequence: TGTGCCAGCAGCCAAGGACTAGCGGGGGCCGCCTACGAGCAGTACTTC.

This clonotype has only a few counts. The chain uses TRBV5-1 and TRBJ2-1; 12 nucleotides match TRBD2. The CDR3 runs to 16 residues. Germline CDR1 reads SGHRS; CDR2 reads YFSETQ. With 4 bases clipped from V and 4 bases from J, the junction kept 6 bases outside the gene matches. Here the CDR3 reads CASSVLAGGNYNEQFF. CDR3 bases: TGCGCCAGCAGCGTGCTAGCGGGGGGGAATTACAATGAGCAGTTCTTC.

This clonotype appeared a few times. The chain couples TRBV18 to TRBJ1-5, with TRBD1 identical over 7 bases. The V gene end was trimmed by 8 bases and the J gene end by 5 bases; junction bases not matched to a gene: 6. Germline loops: CDR1 KGHSH, CDR2 LQKENI. This CDR3 contains 13 residues. The CDR3 here is CASQGQGDQPQHF. The CDR3 coding sequence is TGTGCCAGCCAGGGGCAGGGGGATCAGCCCCAGCATTTT.

The rearrangement uses TRBV2 and TRBJ2-2; 10 bases fit TRBD1. The V gene end was trimmed by 7 bases and the J gene end by 5 bases; junction bases not matched to a gene: 4. Germline-derived CDR1 and CDR2 are SNHLY and FYNNEI. The CDR3 length is 14 residues. Here the CDR3 DNA reads TGTGCCAGCACGCGGGACAGGGGAACCGGGGAGCTGTTTTTT. Translation: CASTRDRGTGELFF.

Only a few counts were recorded for this clonotype. V gene TRBV11-2 combines with J gene TRBJ1-1, with a possible D match to TRBD1 (5 bases). The CDR3 is made up of 14 amino acids. V was trimmed by 5 bases and J by 3 bases, leaving 13 bases between them. Per germline, CDR1 SGHAT and CDR2 FQNNGV. The DNA of the CDR3 is TGTGCCAGCAGCCAAGGGGTGTTGTACACTGAAGCTTTCTTT. Translating gives CASSQGVLYTEAFF. The full variable domain, with the rest looked up from reference TRBV11-2 and TRBJ1-1, is EAGVAQSPRYKIIEKRQSVAFWCNPISGHATLYWYQQILGQGPKLLIQFQNNGVVDDSQLPKDRFSAERLKGVDSTLKIQPAKLEDSAVYLCASSQGVLYTEAFFGQGTRLTVV.

The V and J genes are TRBV5-1 and TRBJ1-2, with D perhaps TRBD1 (5 bases). Deletions cut 2 bases from V and 4 bases from J, with 9 bases between. The CDR3 is 13 amino acids. Per germline, CDR1 SGHRS and CDR2 YFSETQ. CDR3 in DNA: TGCGCCAGCAGCTTCGGGGGAGGCTATGGCTACACCTTC. Translated: CASSFGGGYGYTF.

The chain carries TRBV2 and TRBJ2-5, with TRBD1 matching over 8 bases. CDR3 length: 14 residues. The V segment lost 8 bases and the J segment 4 bases; nucleotides outside the gene matches: 9. The V gene's germline CDR1 is SNHLY and CDR2 FYNNEI. CDR3 bases: TGTGCCAGCGGTCAACCCGGGACAGGAGAGACCCAGTACTTC. It yields the protein CASGQPGTGETQYF.

Remarks on this clonotype: A much bigger clone sits one base away, suggesting this may be a read error. The chain has TRBV7-2 and TRBJ2-1; D is undetermined. The germline CDR1 and CDR2 sequences are SGHTA and FQGNSA. The CDR3 sequence is 11 residues long. The CDR3 nucleotides are TGTGTCAGCAGCCAAAACAATGAGCAGTTCTTC. Translating it yields CVSSQNNEQFF.

This clonotype has just a few counts. The chain combines TRBV7-9 with TRBJ2-5, with a possible D match to TRBD1 (6 bases). This CDR3 comprises 16 residues. From germline, CDR1 is SEHNR and CDR2 FQNEAQ (reference sequence). The V gene lost 6 bases and the J gene lost 1 base, with 18 bases spanning the gap. CDR3 in amino acids: CASSLTGTKLQETQYF. In DNA, the CDR3 is TGTGCCAGCAGTCTTACCGGGACAAAGCTCCAAGAGACCCAGTACTTC.

The chain couples TRBV7-9 to TRBJ1-4; 9 bases line up with TRBD1. CDR3 length: 15 residues. In germline, CDR1 is SEHNR, CDR2 FQNEAQ (reference sequence). Unmatched junction bases numbered 3, after V lost 1 base and J lost 6 bases. DNA of the CDR3: TGTGCCAGCAGCTTAGGAGGGACAGGGTATGAAAAACTGTTTTTT. Encoded protein: CASSLGGTGYEKLFF. Supplemented by reference TRBV7-9 and TRBJ1-4, the full variable domain reads DTGVSQNPRHKITKRGQNVTFRCDPISEHNRLYWYRQTLGQGPEFLTYFQNEAQLEKSRLLSDRFSAERPKGSFSTLEIQRTEQGDSAMYLCASSLGGTGYEKLFFGSGTQLSVL.

On this clonotype itself: Its ends do not fully match the called genes, so a read error is possible. This chain connects TRBV20-1 to TRBJ2-3; D possibly corresponds to TRBD2 (6 bases). The germline CDR1 and CDR2 sequences are DFQATT and SNEGSKA (reference sequence). The CDR3 sequence is 14 residues long. The CDR3, as DNA: TGCAGTGCTAGCCCTACCCGACTAGAAGATACGCAGTGTTTT. It encodes CSASPTRLEDTQCF.

This clonotype was counted a few times. V gene TRBV5-1 combines with J gene TRBJ2-4; 11 nucleotides match TRBD2. V shed 4 bases and J 0 bases; nucleotides not matched to a gene: 9. From germline, CDR1 is SGHRS and CDR2 YFSETQ. This CDR3 region has 18 residues. This chain's CDR3 is CASSLGTSGILAKNIQYF. The CDR3, as DNA: TGCGCCAGCAGCCTAGGGACTAGCGGCATCCTAGCCAAAAACATTCAGTACTTC. Drawing the rest from reference TRBV5-1 and TRBJ2-4, the complete variable domain is KAGVTQTPRYLIKTRGQQVTLSCSPISGHRSVSWYQQTPGQGLQFLFEYFSETQRNKGNFPGRFSGRQFSNSRSEMNVSTLELGDSALYLCASSLGTSGILAKNIQYFGAGTRLSVL.

The rearrangement uses TRBV20-1 and TRBJ1-2; D remains ambiguous. The CDR3 length is 14 residues. The V gene's germline CDR1 is DFQATT and CDR2 SNEGSKA (reference sequence). V lost 2 bases, J lost 7 bases, and 17 bases lay in between. The CDR3 loop is CSARYSTWQGGYTF. Written as DNA, the CDR3 is TGCAGTGCTAGATACAGTACCTGGCAAGGTGGCTACACCTTC.

The chain couples TRBV2 to TRBJ2-5; the match to TRBD2 covers 8 bases. The V gene end was trimmed by 6 bases and the J gene end by 5 bases; junction bases not matched to a gene: 5. CDR1 and CDR2 from the germline V gene are SNHLY and FYNNEI. This CDR3 spans 13 amino acids. The CDR3 nucleotides read TGTGCCAGCAGGAGGACTAGCTGCGAGACCCAGTACTTC. Amino acid sequence: CASRRTSCETQYF.

This chain connects TRBV10-3 to TRBJ2-7; D might be TRBD2 (6 bases). The DNA end favors TRBJ2-5, so the J call may be wrong. Germline values: CDR1 ENHRY, CDR2 SYGVKD. This CDR3 spans 13 amino acids. The DNA for the CDR3 is TGTGCCATCGGTCAACTAGCAGGGGAGACCCAGTACTTC. It encodes CAIGQLAGETQYF.